These T cell receptor beta chains were read from a single sample in a study of T cell responses to AZD1222 COVID-19 vaccine. Clones were read by immunoSEQ multiplex PCR, and TCRdb kept only the in-frame ones, dropping some. The sample carries 60,000 to 70,000 clones, around four fifths recorded once. Source: peripheral blood, taken on day 0 of AZD1222 vaccination. Every receptor here comes from an adult in good health. The CDR3 runs from the conserved cysteine through the conserved F or W. Fields, in order: D gene, J gene, CDR3 length, clone size, V gene, CDR3 protein, CDR3 DNA. D genes are given only for firm matches. The size entry is marked missing in some rows and otherwise reads once, few, many or a size class.

NA	TRBJ1-1	15	NA	TRBV5-6	CASSLEANKRTEAFF	TGTGCCAGCAGCTTGGAGGCGAACAAGAGGACTGAAGCTTTCTTT
NA	TRBJ1-2	16	NA	TRBV28	CASSFASSLPNYGYTF	TGTGCCAGCAGTTTTGCTTCCAGCCTACCTAACTATGGCTACACCTTC
NA	TRBJ1-6	17	NA	TRBV28	CASTPGQGQTLNSPLHF	TGTGCCAGCACTCCTGGGCAGGGGCAAACCCTTAATTCACCCCTCCACTTT
NA	TRBJ1-3	15	NA	TRBV19	CASKEGSPPMNTIYF	TGTGCCAGTAAAGAGGGGTCGCCCCCCATGAACACCATATATTTT
NA	TRBJ2-5	13	NA	TRBV6-1	CASSEAEQETQYF	TGTGCCAGCAGTGAAGCCGAGCAAGAGACCCAGTACTTC
TRBD2	TRBJ2-2	15	NA	TRBV5-4	CASHGGGANTGELFF	TGTGCCAGCCACGGGGGGGGCGCGAACACCGGGGAGCTGTTTTTT
NA	TRBJ2-1	13	NA	TRBV11-2	CASSSENHNEQFF	TGTGCCAGCAGCTCAGAGAATCACAATGAGCAGTTCTTC
NA	TRBJ2-3	16	NA	TRBV2	CASSDGARSSTDTQYF	TGTGCCAGCAGTGATGGGGCGAGATCTAGCACAGATACGCAGTATTTT
NA	TRBJ1-1	13	NA	TRBV5-1	CASSEGSNTEAFF	TGCGCCAGCAGTGAGGGGAGCAACACTGAAGCTTTCTTT
NA	TRBJ1-5	14	NA	TRBV6-6	CASSLPGGNQPQHF	TGTGCCAGCAGTCTCCCAGGTGGGAATCAGCCCCAGCATTTT
NA	TRBJ2-1	14	NA	TRBV19	CASSLSGAANEQFF	TGTGCCAGTAGCTTATCGGGGGCTGCCAATGAGCAGTTCTTC
NA	TRBJ1-1	14	NA	TRBV28	CATRNGGDDTEAFF	TGTGCCACCAGAAATGGGGGGGACGACACTGAAGCTTTCTTT
NA	TRBJ1-6	13	NA	TRBV7-3	CASSWTEDSPLHF	TGTGCCAGCAGCTGGACAGAGGATTCACCCCTCCACTTT
NA	TRBJ2-7	11	NA	TRBV20-1	CSARGQEEQYF	TGCAGTGCTAGGGGCCAGGAAGAGCAGTACTTC
NA	TRBJ1-5	14	NA	TRBV6-5	CASSYRHNNQPQHF	TGTGCCAGCAGTTACAGGCACAACAATCAGCCCCAGCATTTT
TRBD2	TRBJ2-7	17	NA	TRBV7-9	CASSLLIPTSGGYEQYF	TGTGCCAGCAGCCTCCTAATTCCGACTAGCGGGGGCTACGAGCAGTACTTC
NA	TRBJ1-1	14	NA	TRBV5-1	CASSRESSNTEAFF	TGCGCCAGCAGCAGGGAGAGCTCGAACACTGAAGCTTTCTTT
TRBD2	TRBJ2-1	14	NA	TRBV27	CASRAGGSYNEQFF	TGTGCCAGCAGGGCGGGGGGCTCCTACAATGAGCAGTTCTTC
TRBD1	TRBJ1-4	15	NA	TRBV19	CASSYRGRMDEKLFF	TGTGCCAGTAGCTACAGGGGGCGAATGGATGAAAAACTGTTTTTT
TRBD1	TRBJ1-2	15	NA	TRBV5-1	CASSPGTAPYYGYTF	TGCGCCAGCAGCCCGGGGACAGCTCCCTACTATGGCTACACCTTC
NA	TRBJ1-3	16	NA	TRBV5-1	CASSLGSTYSGNTIYF	TGCGCCAGCAGCTTGGGGTCCACATACTCTGGAAACACCATATATTTT
NA	TRBJ1-1	14	few	TRBV19	CASSSDLGDTEAFF	TGTGCCAGTAGTTCCGACTTAGGGGACACTGAAGCTTTCTTT
NA	TRBJ1-6	15	NA	TRBV5-6	CASKVTTGSNSPLHF	TGTGCCAGCAAGGTGACGACAGGATCCAATTCACCCCTCCACTTT
TRBD1	TRBJ1-3	15	few	TRBV25-1	CASSRTGGSGNTIYF	TGTGCCAGCAGTCGGACAGGGGGTTCTGGAAACACCATATATTTT
NA	TRBJ1-2	13	NA	TRBV5-4	CASSSGRGIGYTF	TGTGCCAGCAGCTCTGGTCGGGGAATTGGCTACACCTTC
NA	TRBJ1-4	14	NA	TRBV19	CAASPPGTNEKLFF	TGTGCCGCATCACCTCCGGGCACTAATGAAAAACTGTTTTTT
NA	TRBJ1-2	18	NA	TRBV4-3	CASSLRGGGQPSNYGYTF	TGCGCCAGCAGCTTGAGGGGGGGCGGACAGCCTTCTAACTATGGCTACACCTTC
NA	TRBJ2-3	14	NA	TRBV19	CASRFQGSGDTQYF	TGTGCCAGTAGGTTTCAGGGGTCAGGGGATACGCAGTATTTT
NA	TRBJ1-1	17	NA	TRBV11-3	CASSLARQRELDGEAFF	TGTGCCAGCAGCTTAGCCCGTCAAAGAGAGTTGGACGGTGAAGCTTTCTTT
NA	TRBJ2-3	15	once	TRBV3-1/TRBV3-2	CASSQDWDTGDTQYF	TGTGCCAGCAGCCAAGACTGGGATACAGGAGATACGCAGTATTTT
TRBD2	TRBJ2-2	13	NA	TRBV19	CASSLGRGEELFF	TGTGCCAGTAGTCTAGGGAGGGGCGAGGAGCTGTTTTTT
NA	TRBJ2-2	15	NA	TRBV6-2/TRBV6-3	CASSSPRSDFGELFF	TGTGCCAGCAGTTCCCCCCGGTCCGACTTCGGGGAGCTGTTTTTT
NA	TRBJ1-1	11	NA	TRBV29-1	CSVRDTTEAFF	TGCAGCGTCCGGGACACGACTGAAGCTTTCTTT
NA	TRBJ1-5	16	NA	TRBV7-2	CASSLGQPSSNQPQHF	TGTGCCAGCAGCTTAGGACAGCCGTCTAGCAATCAGCCCCAGCATTTT
NA	TRBJ1-1	12	NA	TRBV3-1/TRBV3-2	CASSPHRDEAFF	TGTGCCAGCAGCCCCCACAGGGATGAAGCTTTCTTT
NA	TRBJ1-2	13	NA	TRBV3-1/TRBV3-2	CASSQGQDYGYTF	TGTGCCAGCAGCCAAGGACAAGACTATGGCTACACCTTC
NA	TRBJ1-5	15	NA	TRBV2	CASRGTSLVYQPQHF	TGTGCCAGCAGGGGGACATCTCTTGTTTATCAGCCCCAGCATTTT
TRBD2	TRBJ2-3	15	NA	TRBV7-3	CASSQGLATTDTQYF	TGTGCCAGCAGCCAAGGACTAGCGACCACAGATACGCAGTATTTT
TRBD1	TRBJ1-6	16	NA	TRBV5-4	CASSAAAGGDYSPLHF	TGTGCCAGCAGCGCCGCAGCAGGGGGGGACTATTCACCCCTCCACTTT
NA	TRBJ2-7	15	NA	TRBV11-2	CASSSQSASSYEQYF	TGTGCCAGCAGCTCGCAATCGGCGAGCTCCTACGAGCAGTACTTC
TRBD2	TRBJ2-7	16	NA	TRBV4-1	CASSQLGTSGPYEQYF	TGCGCCAGCAGCCAGTTAGGGACTAGCGGGCCCTACGAGCAGTACTTC
NA	TRBJ2-1	17	NA	TRBV9	CASSVGSKEGLYNEQFF	TGTGCCAGCAGCGTAGGCAGTAAAGAGGGGCTATACAATGAGCAGTTCTTC